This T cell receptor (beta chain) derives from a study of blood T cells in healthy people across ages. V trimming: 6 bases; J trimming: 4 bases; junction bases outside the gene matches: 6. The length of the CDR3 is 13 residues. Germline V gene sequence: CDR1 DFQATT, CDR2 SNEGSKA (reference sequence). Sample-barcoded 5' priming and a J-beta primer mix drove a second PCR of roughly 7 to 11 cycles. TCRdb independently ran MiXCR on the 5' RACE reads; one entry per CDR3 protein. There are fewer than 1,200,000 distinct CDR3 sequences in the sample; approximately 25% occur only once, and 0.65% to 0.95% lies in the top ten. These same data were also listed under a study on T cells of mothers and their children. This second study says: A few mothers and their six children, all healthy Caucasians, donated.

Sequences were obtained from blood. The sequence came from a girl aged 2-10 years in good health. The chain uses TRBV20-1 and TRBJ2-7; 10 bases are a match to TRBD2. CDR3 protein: CSAESSGSYEQYF. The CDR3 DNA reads TGCAGTGCAGAATCTAGCGGGAGTTACGAGCAGTACTTC.